The rows below give T cell receptor beta chains drawn from one sample of a study of post-analysis software for immune sequencing data. MiXCR, run by TCRdb on the PCR reads, gives a single entry per CDR3 protein. The table includes over 150,000 distinct CDR3 sequences, around 28% detected once. Sequencing input: blood. The source of these receptors is a girl aged 5-17 years with multiple sclerosis. Both conserved end residues are part of each CDR3. A D gene is named only where the DNA matches it firmly. Rows give clone size only sometimes, using once, few, many, or a class for an expanded clone.

>-|few|TRBV12-3/TRBV12-4|TRBJ1-1
CASSWENTEAFF
TGTGCCAGCAGTTGGGAAAACACTGAAGCTTTCTTT
>-|-|TRBV28|TRBJ1-2
CASSLATLTNYGYTF
TGTGCCAGCAGTTTGGCGACCCTAACTAACTATGGCTACACCTTC
>TRBD1|many|TRBV10-3|TRBJ1-1
CAIRAQGADTEAFF
TGTGCCATCAGGGCACAGGGGGCGGATACTGAAGCTTTCTTT
>-|many|TRBV11-2|TRBJ2-1
CASRRGSYNEQFF
TGTGCCAGCCGGCGGGGTTCCTACAATGAGCAGTTCTTC
>-|few|TRBV27|TRBJ2-7
CASSLRNPGLHYEQYF
TGTGCCAGCAGTTTACGGAATCCGGGACTCCATTACGAGCAGTACTTC
>-|-|TRBV20-1|TRBJ1-1
CSAITGNTEAFF
TGCAGTGCTATAACGGGGAACACTGAAGCTTTCTTT
>-|-|TRBV4-2|TRBJ2-6
CASSQLISGANVLTF
TGTGCCAGCAGCCAACTTATATCTGGGGCCAACGTCCTGACTTTC
>-|-|TRBV20-1|TRBJ2-5
CSAQSEADTQYF
TGCAGTGCGCAAAGCGAGGCGGACACCCAGTACTTC
>-|few|TRBV20-1|TRBJ2-1
CSASSRSHEQFF
TGCAGTGCTAGCTCCAGGTCCCATGAGCAGTTCTTC
>-|many|TRBV5-1|TRBJ2-7
CASSPSATYAYEQYF
TGCGCCAGCAGCCCTAGCGCGACCTACGCTTACGAGCAGTACTTC
>-|-|TRBV9|TRBJ2-5
CASSVVKDTQETQYF
TGTGCCAGCAGCGTAGTTAAAGACACCCAAGAGACCCAGTACTTC
>TRBD2|few|TRBV5-1|TRBJ2-7
CASSLVATSGRRGEQYF
TGCGCCAGCAGCTTGGTAGCGACTAGCGGGAGGCGAGGCGAGCAGTACTTC
>-|few|TRBV27|TRBJ2-1
CASSFVPPGYNEQFF
TGTGCCAGCAGTTTTGTCCCCCCTGGCTACAATGAGCAGTTCTTC
>-|many|TRBV14|TRBJ2-7
CASSQVFHEQYF
TGTGCCAGCAGCCAAGTCTTCCACGAGCAGTACTTC
>-|-|TRBV3-1|TRBJ2-1
CASSRDRQALGDNEQFF
TGTGCCAGCAGCCGAGATCGGCAGGCGCTTGGGGACAATGAGCAGTTCTTC
>-|many|TRBV10-3|TRBJ2-5
CATRKQGLQETQYF
TGTGCCACGCGAAAACAGGGACTCCAAGAGACCCAGTACTTC
>-|-|TRBV7-8|TRBJ1-4
CASSLYRVPLGKLFF
TGTGCCAGCAGCTTATATAGGGTCCCTCTGGGGAAACTGTTTTTT
>-|-|TRBV28|TRBJ2-1
CASSLYADQETQFF
TGTGCCAGCAGTTTATACGCAGATCAAGAGACCCAGTTCTTC
>-|-|TRBV28|TRBJ1-1
CASSSPRRTEAFF
TGTGCCAGCAGTTCCCCAAGGCGCACTGAAGCTTTCTTT
>-|-|TRBV6-6|TRBJ2-4
CASSPSGDHNEQYF
TGTGCCAGCAGCCCTTCGGGAGACCACAATGAGCAGTACTTC
>-|many|TRBV7-2|TRBJ1-1
CASSLLGETEAFF
TGTGCCAGCAGCTTATTAGGGGAGACTGAAGCTTTCTTT
>-|-|TRBV19|TRBJ1-4
CASSVRQATNEKLFF
TGTGCCAGTAGCGTTAGACAGGCAACTAATGAAAAACTGTTTTTT
>-|few|TRBV4-1|TRBJ1-4
CASSLLVGFEKLFF
TGCGCCAGCAGCCTCCTGGTAGGGTTTGAAAAACTGTTTTTT
>TRBD1|-|TRBV5-6|TRBJ2-3
CASSLARGRGSDTQYF
TGTGCCAGCAGCTTGGCCCGGGGCAGGGGGTCAGATACGCAGTATTTT
>TRBD1|many|TRBV5-1|TRBJ2-3
CASSGAGGATEDTQYF
TGCGCCAGCAGCGGAGCAGGGGGCGCCACGGAAGATACGCAGTATTTT
>TRBD1|many|TRBV4-1|TRBJ2-3
CASSHMDRGTDTQYF
TGCGCCAGCAGCCATATGGACAGGGGCACAGATACGCAGTATTTT
>-|few|TRBV9|TRBJ2-1
CASSVEFVNEQFF
TGTGCCAGCAGCGTAGAGTTTGTCAATGAGCAGTTCTTC
>-|few|TRBV4-1|TRBJ1-6
CASSQIWRDGNNSLLHF
TGCGCCAGCAGCCAAATCTGGCGGGACGGCAATAATTCACTCCTCCACTTT
>-|many|TRBV2|TRBJ2-7
CASSERDQTYEQYF
TGTGCCAGCAGTGAAAGGGACCAGACCTACGAGCAGTACTTC
>-|-|TRBV5-1|TRBJ2-5
CASSLGQSGGETQYF
TGCGCCAGCAGCTTGGGACAGAGTGGGGGAGAGACCCAGTACTTC
>TRBD1|few|TRBV12-3/TRBV12-4|TRBJ1-4
CASSVLAWGTGDKKLFF
TGTGCCAGCAGTGTCCTGGCCTGGGGGACAGGGGACAAAAAACTGTTTTTT
>-|few|TRBV30|TRBJ1-2
CAWGQQLNYGYTF
TGTGCCTGGGGACAGCAACTTAACTATGGCTACACCTTC
>-|-|TRBV28|TRBJ1-5
CASTEAGGAGQPQHF
TGTGCCAGCACCGAAGCGGGGGGCGCGGGTCAGCCCCAGCATTTT
>-|-|TRBV12-3/TRBV12-4|TRBJ1-2
CASSLLGGFWGYTF
TGTGCCAGCAGTTTATTGGGGGGGTTTTGGGGCTACACCTTC
>TRBD1|-|TRBV5-4|TRBJ1-2
CASRWTGRDGYTF
TGTGCCAGCAGGTGGACAGGGCGGGATGGCTACACCTTC
>-|-|TRBV5-1|TRBJ1-2
CASSLFQVGYGYTF
TGCGCCAGCAGCTTGTTTCAGGTCGGGTATGGCTACACCTTC
>-|-|TRBV9|TRBJ2-1
CASSVASDEQFF
TGTGCCAGCAGCGTAGCGTCGGATGAGCAGTTCTTC
>-|many|TRBV2|TRBJ2-7
CASSGGGAGLYEQYF
TGTGCCAGCAGTGGGGGAGGAGCTGGGTTATACGAGCAGTACTTC
>TRBD2|few|TRBV13|TRBJ2-1
CASSFSSGSLYEQFF
TGTGCCAGCAGCTTCTCTAGCGGGAGTCTCTATGAGCAGTTCTTC
>TRBD2|few|TRBV5-6|TRBJ2-7
CASSFLREGIYEQYF
TGTGCCAGCAGCTTTCTGCGGGAGGGCATCTACGAGCAGTACTTC
>TRBD1|many|TRBV7-6|TRBJ2-7
CASSPGTVDYEQYF
TGTGCCAGCAGCCCGGGGACAGTCGACTACGAGCAGTACTTC